This TCR beta chain derives from a study of shared clonotypes between healthy human individuals. Study summary: A few men and a couple of women, aged 18 to 49, were donors.

General study points: Tissue TCR repertoires likely differ from these blood-only repertoires.

In the case of this clone: Its specificity is unknown.

Authors' data handling: Junction-only sequences without quality scores were provided by ImmunoSEQ, so filtering was different. Sequencing used immunoSEQ multiplex PCR; TCRdb keeps in-frame clones, though not all of them. The V and J calls and clone size come from that table; D and trimming were worked out from the DNA. The sample lists around 990,000 clones, about 80% occurring once. CDR1 is SGHDN and CDR2 is FVKESK in the germline V gene. After removal of 3 bases from V and 3 bases from J, the junction contained 9 bases not matched to a gene. The CDR3 has 17 residues. Those who donated, Caucasian adults without exception, all lived in Nashville, Tennessee.

The sample taken for sequencing was memory CD4+ T cells from PBMCs. As to subset: CD45RA-negative fraction. The chain couples TRBV14 to TRBJ2-3; TRBD2 agrees at 10 bases. The receptor was derived from a man aged 18 to 29 in good health. Some clones in this sample may be carry-over from other donors' samples. In DNA form, the CDR3 reads TGTGCCAGCAGCCACCGACTATCTAGCGGGAGAACAGATACGCAGTATTTT. Protein sequence: CASSHRLSSGRTDTQYF.